This T cell receptor beta chain was captured in a study of shared clonotypes between healthy human individuals. Comments on this clone: No antigen is known for it.

The CDR3 length is 15 residues. Germline values: CDR1 SEHNR, CDR2 FQNEAQ (reference sequence). Trimming shortened V by 2 bases and J by 7 bases, and 15 bases separated the two germline ends. This was a deep-level run. Only in-frame clones appear in the TCRdb table, and some are missing; sequencing was by immunoSEQ multiplex PCR. This sample has approximately 2,300,000 clones, with around 90% found just once. General study findings and limits: Only blood samples were collected, and tissue repertoires likely differ. Larger estimated richness was generally recorded for naive subsets relative to memory subsets.

The chain recombines TRBV7-9 with TRBJ2-1; maybe TRBD2 (5 bases). The sequence was collected from a man between 18 and 29 years old in good health. Some clones in this sample may be carry-over from other donors' samples. Material for sequencing was naive CD4+ T cells from PBMCs. The subset here: CD45RA+ positively selected. CDR3 residues: CASSLFRGAENEQFF. CDR3 sequence (DNA): TGTGCCAGCAGCTTATTCCGGGGTGCAGAGAATGAGCAGTTCTTC.